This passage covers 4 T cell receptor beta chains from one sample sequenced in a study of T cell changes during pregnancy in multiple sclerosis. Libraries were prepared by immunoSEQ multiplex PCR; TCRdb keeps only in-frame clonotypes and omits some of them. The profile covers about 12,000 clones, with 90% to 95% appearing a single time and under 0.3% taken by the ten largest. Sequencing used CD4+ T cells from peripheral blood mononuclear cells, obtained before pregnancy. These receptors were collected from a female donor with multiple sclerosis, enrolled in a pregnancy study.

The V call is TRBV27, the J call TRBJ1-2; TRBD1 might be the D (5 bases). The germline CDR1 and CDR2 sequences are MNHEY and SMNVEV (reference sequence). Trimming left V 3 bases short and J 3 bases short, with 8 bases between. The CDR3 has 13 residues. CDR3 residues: CASSFDRDYGYTF. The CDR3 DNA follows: TGTGCCAGCAGTTTTGACAGAGACTATGGCTACACCTTC.

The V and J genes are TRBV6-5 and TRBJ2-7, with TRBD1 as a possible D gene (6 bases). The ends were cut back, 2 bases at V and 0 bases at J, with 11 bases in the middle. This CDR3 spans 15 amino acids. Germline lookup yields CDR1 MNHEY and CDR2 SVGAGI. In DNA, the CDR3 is TGTGCCAGCAGTTACACCTGGGACACCTCCTACGAGCAGTACTTC. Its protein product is CASSYTWDTSYEQYF.

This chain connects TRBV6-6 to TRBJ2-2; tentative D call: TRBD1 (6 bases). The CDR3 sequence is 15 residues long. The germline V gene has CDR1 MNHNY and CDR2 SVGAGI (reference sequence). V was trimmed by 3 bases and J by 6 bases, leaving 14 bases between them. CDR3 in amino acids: CASSYGYPGAGELFF. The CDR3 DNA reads TGTGCCAGCAGTTATGGCTACCCAGGGGCCGGGGAGCTGTTTTTT.

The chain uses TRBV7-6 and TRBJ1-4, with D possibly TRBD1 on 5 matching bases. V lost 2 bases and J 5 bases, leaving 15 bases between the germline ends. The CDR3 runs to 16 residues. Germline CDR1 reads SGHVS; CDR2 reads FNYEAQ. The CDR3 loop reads CASSLSSGRENEKLFF. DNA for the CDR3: TGTGCCAGCAGCTTATCCTCGGGACGGGAGAATGAAAAACTGTTTTTT.